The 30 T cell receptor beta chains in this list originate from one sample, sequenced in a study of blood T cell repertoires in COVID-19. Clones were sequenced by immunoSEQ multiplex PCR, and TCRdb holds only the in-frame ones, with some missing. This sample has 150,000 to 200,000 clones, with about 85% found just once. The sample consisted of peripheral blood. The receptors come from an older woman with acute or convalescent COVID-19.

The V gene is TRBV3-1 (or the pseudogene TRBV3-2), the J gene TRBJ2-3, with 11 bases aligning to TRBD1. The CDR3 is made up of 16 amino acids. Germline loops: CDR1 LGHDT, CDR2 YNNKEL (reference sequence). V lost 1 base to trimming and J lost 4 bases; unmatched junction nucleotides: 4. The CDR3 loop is CASSQAGTGGADTQYF. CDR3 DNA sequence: TGTGCCAGCAGCCAAGCCGGGACAGGGGGTGCAGATACGCAGTATTTT.

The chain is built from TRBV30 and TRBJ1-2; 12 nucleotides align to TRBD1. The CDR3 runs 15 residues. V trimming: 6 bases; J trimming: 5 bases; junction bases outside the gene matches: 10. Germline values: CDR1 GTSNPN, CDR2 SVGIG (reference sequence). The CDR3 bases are TGTGCCTGTTTTGCCGGGACAGGGGGCTTGTATGGCTACACCTTC. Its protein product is CACFAGTGGLYGYTF.

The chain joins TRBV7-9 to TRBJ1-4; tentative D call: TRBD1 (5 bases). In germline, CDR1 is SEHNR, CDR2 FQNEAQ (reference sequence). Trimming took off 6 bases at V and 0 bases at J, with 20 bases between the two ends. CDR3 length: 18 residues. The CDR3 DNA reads TGTGCCAGCAGTCGATACGACAGTTACTACGCAACTAATGAAAAACTGTTTTTT. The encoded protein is CASSRYDSYYATNEKLFF.

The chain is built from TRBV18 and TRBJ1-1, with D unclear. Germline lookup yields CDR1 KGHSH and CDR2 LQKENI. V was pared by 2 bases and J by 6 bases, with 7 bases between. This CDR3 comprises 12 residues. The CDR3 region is CASSPEAAEAFF. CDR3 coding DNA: TGTGCCAGCTCACCAGAGGCGGCTGAAGCTTTCTTT.

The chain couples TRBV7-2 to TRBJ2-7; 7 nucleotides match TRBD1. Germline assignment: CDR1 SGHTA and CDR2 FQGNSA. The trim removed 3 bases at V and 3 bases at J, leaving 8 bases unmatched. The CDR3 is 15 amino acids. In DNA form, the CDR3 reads TGTGCCAGCAGCTTGGTGGGACAGCCCCTCTACGAGCAGTACTTC. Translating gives CASSLVGQPLYEQYF.

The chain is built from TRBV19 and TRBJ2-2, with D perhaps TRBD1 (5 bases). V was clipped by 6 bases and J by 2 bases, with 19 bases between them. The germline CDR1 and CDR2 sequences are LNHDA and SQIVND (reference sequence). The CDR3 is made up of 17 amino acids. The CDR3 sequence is CASSRGGAGFNTGELFF. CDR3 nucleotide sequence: TGTGCCAGTAGCCGAGGTGGGGCAGGGTTTAACACCGGGGAGCTGTTTTTT.

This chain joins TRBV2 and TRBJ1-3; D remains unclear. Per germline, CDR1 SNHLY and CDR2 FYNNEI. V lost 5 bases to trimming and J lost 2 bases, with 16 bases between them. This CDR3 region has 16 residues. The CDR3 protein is CASSSNPAGTGNTIYF. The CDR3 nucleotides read TGTGCCAGCAGTTCCAACCCTGCCGGGACTGGAAACACCATATATTTT.

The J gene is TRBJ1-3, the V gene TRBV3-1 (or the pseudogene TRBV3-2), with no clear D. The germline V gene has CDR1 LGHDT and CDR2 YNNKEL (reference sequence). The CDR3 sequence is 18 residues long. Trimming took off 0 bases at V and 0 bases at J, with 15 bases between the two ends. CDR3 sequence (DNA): TGTGCCAGCAGCCAAGATGGGCTCCGATTTAGCTCTGGAAACACCATATATTTT. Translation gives CASSQDGLRFSSGNTIYF.

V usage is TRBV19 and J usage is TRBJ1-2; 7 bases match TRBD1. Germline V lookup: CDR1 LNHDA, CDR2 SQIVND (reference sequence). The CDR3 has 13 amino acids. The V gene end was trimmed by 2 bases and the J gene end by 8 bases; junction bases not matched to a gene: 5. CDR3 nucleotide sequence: TGTGCCAGTAGTATACTGACAGGGAGCGGCTACACCTTC. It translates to CASSILTGSGYTF.

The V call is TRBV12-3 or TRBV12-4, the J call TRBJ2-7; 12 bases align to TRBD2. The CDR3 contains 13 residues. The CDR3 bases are TGTGCCAGCAGTCTAGCGGGAGGGAACGAGCAGTACGTC. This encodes CASSLAGGNEQYV.

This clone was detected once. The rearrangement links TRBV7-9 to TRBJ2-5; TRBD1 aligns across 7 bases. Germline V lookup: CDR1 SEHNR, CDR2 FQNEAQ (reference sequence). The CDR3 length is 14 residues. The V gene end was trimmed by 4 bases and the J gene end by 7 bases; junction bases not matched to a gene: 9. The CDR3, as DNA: TGTGCCAGCAGCTCATCCGGGACAGAGGGGACCCAGTACTTC. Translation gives CASSSSGTEGTQYF.

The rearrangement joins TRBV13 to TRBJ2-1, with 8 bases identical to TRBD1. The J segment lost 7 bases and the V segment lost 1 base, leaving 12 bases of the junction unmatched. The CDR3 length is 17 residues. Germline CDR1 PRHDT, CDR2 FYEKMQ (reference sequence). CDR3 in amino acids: CASSLAGRQGARNEQFF. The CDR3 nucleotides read TGTGCCAGCAGCTTAGCGGGTCGGCAGGGGGCGAGAAATGAGCAGTTCTTC.

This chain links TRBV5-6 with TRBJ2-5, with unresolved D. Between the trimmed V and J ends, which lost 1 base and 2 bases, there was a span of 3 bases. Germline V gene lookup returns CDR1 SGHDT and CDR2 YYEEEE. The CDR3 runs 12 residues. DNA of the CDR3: TGTGCCAGCAGCTTGCAGCAAGAGACCCAGTACTTC. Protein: CASSLQQETQYF.

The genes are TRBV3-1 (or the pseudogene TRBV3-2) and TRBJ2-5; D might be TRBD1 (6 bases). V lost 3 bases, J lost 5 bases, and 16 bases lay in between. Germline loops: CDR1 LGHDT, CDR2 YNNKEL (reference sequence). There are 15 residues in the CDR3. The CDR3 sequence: CASSQPPTGSETQYF. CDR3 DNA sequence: TGTGCCAGCAGCCAGCCCCCGACAGGTTCGGAGACCCAGTACTTC.

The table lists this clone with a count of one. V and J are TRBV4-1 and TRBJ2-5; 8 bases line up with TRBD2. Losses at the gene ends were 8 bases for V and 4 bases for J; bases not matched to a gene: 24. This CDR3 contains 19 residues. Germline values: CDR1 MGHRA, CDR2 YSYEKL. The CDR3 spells CASEAFPQAGREGRETQYF. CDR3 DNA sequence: TGCGCCAGCGAGGCCTTCCCCCAAGCAGGACGGGAGGGCCGAGAGACCCAGTACTTC.

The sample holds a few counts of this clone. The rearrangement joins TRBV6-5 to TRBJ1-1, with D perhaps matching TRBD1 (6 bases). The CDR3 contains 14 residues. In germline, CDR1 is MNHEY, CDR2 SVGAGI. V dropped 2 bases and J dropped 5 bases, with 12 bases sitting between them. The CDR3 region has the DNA TGTGCCAGCAGTTACGGGGCAGGGGCGACTGAAGCTTTCTTT. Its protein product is CASSYGAGATEAFF.

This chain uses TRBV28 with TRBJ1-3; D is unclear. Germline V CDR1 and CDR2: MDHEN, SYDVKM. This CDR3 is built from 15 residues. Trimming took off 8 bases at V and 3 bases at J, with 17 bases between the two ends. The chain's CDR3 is CASRNMAGIGNTIYF. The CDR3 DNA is TGTGCCAGCCGCAACATGGCAGGTATTGGAAACACCATATATTTT.

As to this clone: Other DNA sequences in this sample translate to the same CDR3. The CDR3 here is CASSSGQGREKLFF. DNA for the CDR3: TGTGCCAGCAGCTCGGGACAGGGGAGGGAAAAACTGTTTTTT. The chain recombines TRBV7-9 with TRBJ1-4, with 10 bases matching TRBD1. This CDR3 is 14 amino acids long. The V gene end was trimmed by 4 bases and the J gene end by 8 bases; junction bases not matched to a gene: 4. CDR1 is SEHNR, CDR2 FQNEAQ, per germline (reference sequence).

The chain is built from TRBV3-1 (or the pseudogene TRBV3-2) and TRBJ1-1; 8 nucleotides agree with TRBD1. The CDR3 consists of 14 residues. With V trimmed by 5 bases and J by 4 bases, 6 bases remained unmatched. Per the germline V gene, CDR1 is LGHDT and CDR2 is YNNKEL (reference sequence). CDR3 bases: TGTGCCAGCAGCTTCGCAGGGGGCGCCACTGAAGCTTTCTTT. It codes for CASSFAGGATEAFF.

This CDR3 is CASSLLRAGGAETQYF. CDR3 sequence (DNA): TGTGCCAGCAGCCTCCTACGGGCGGGAGGGGCAGAGACCCAGTACTTC. The J gene is TRBJ2-5, the V gene TRBV3-1 (or the pseudogene TRBV3-2); TRBD2 matches at 9 bases. V was clipped by 4 bases and J by 4 bases; unmatched bases: 10. The germline CDR1 and CDR2 sequences are LGHDT and YNNKEL (reference sequence). The CDR3 is 16 amino acids.

DNA of the CDR3: TGCGCCAGCAGCTTGGACAGGGGTGGAGATACGCAGTATTTT. This codes for CASSLDRGGDTQYF. The chain is built from TRBV5-1 and TRBJ2-3; 7 nucleotides align to TRBD1. Trimming took 0 bases from V and 5 from J; bases not matched to a gene: 3. The CDR3 runs to 14 residues. The germline V gene encodes CDR1 SGHRS and CDR2 YFSETQ. Full variable domain (outside the CDR3, taken from reference TRBV5-1 and TRBJ2-3): KAGVTQTPRYLIKTRGQQVTLSCSPISGHRSVSWYQQTPGQGLQFLFEYFSETQRNKGNFPGRFSGRQFSNSRSEMNVSTLELGDSALYLCASSLDRGGDTQYFGPGTRLTVL.

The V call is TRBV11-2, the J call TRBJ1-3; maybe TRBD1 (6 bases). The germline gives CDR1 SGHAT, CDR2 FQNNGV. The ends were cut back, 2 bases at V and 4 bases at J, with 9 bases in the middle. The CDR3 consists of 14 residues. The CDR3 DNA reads TGTGCCAGCAGCTTATCCGGACAGGGAAACACCATATATTTT. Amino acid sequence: CASSLSGQGNTIYF.

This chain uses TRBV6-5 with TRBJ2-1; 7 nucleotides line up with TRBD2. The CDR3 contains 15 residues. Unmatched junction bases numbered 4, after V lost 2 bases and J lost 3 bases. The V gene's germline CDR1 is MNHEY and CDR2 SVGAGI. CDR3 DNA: TGTGCCAGCAGTTACGGCGGGAGTATCTACAATGAGCAGTTCTTC. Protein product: CASSYGGSIYNEQFF.

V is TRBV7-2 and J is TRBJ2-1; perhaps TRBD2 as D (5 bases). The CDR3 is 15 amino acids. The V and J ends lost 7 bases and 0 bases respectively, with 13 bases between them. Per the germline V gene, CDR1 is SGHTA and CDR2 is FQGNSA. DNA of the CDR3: TGTGCCAGCACCGTCGGACTCACCTCCTACAATGAGCAGTTCTTC. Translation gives CASTVGLTSYNEQFF.

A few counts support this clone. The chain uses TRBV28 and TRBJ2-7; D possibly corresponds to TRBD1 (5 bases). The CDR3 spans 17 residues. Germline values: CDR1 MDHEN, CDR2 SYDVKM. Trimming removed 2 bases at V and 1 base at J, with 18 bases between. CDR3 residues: CASSLGPGRVDSYEQYF. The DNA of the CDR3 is TGTGCCAGCAGTTTAGGTCCGGGCAGGGTTGATTCCTACGAGCAGTACTTC.

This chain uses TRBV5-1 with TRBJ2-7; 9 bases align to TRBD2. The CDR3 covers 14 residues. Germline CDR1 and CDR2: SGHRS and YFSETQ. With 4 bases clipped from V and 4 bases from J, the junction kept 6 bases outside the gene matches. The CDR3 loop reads CASSRLREGYEQYF. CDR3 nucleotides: TGCGCCAGCAGCCGCCTGCGGGAGGGGTACGAGCAGTACTTC.

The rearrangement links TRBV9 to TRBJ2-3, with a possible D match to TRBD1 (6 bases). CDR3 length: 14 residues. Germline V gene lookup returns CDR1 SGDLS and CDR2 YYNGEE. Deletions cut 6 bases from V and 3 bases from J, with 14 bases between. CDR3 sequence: CASNRDPGTDTQYF. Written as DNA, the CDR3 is TGTGCCAGCAACAGGGACCCAGGGACAGATACGCAGTATTTT.

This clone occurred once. CDR3 amino acids: CASSRGLAGVEETQYF. The DNA for the CDR3 is TGTGCCAGCAGCAGGGGACTAGCGGGAGTTGAGGAGACCCAGTACTTC. The V gene is TRBV5-4, the J gene TRBJ2-5; TRBD2 agrees at 14 bases. Germline V gene lookup returns CDR1 SGHNT and CDR2 YYREEE (reference sequence). The CDR3 extends over 16 amino acids. V dropped 4 bases and J dropped 5; count of bases not matched to a gene: 7. The whole variable domain, filled in from reference TRBV5-4 and TRBJ2-5, reads ETGVTQSPTHLIKTRGQQVTLRCSSQSGHNTVSWYQQALGQGPQFIFQYYREEENGRGNFPPRFSGLQFPNYSSELNVNALELDDSALYLCASSRGLAGVEETQYFGPGTRLLVL.

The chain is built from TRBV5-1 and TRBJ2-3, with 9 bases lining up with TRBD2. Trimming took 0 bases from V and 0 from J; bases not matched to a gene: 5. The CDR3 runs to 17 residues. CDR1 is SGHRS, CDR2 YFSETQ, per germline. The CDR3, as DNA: TGCGCCAGCAGCTTGGCCATCAGCGGGAGGAGCACAGATACGCAGTATTTT. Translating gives CASSLAISGRSTDTQYF.

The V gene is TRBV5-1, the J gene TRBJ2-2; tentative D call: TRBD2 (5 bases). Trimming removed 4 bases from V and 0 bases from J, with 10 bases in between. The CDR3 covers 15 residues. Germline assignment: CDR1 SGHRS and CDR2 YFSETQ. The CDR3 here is CASSEGVSNTGELFF. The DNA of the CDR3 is TGCGCCAGCAGCGAGGGAGTGTCGAACACCGGGGAGCTGTTTTTT.